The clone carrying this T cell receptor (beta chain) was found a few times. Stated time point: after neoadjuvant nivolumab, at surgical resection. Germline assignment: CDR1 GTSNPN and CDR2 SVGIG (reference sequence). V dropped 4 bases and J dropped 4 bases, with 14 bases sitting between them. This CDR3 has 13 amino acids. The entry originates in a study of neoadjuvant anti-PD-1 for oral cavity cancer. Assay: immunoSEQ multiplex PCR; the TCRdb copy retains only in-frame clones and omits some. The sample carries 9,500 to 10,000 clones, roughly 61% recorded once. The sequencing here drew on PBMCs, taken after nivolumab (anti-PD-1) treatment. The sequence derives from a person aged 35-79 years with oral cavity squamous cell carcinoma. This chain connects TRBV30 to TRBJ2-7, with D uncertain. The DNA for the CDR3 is TGTGCCTGGATGTGGGCAGACTCTTACGAGCAGTACTTC. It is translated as CAWMWADSYEQYF.